Presented here are 4 T cell receptor beta chains from one specimen sequenced in a study of regulatory T cells in long-lasting Graves disease. Time point indicated: newly diagnosed GD, antithyroid drugs for less than 3 months. The TCR library used RNA extracted from PBMCs. CDR3 regions were amplified by Arm-PCR using iRepertoire HTBI primers to build TCR beta libraries. A single record per CDR3 protein comes from TCRdb applying MiXCR to the multiplex PCR reads. The table has fewer than 350,000 distinct CDR3 sequences, more than 15% seen once; the top ten hold more than 35%. The sequences come from peripheral blood mononuclear cells (PBMCs), collected at new diagnosis, from a patient treated with antithyroid drugs. The receptors shown here come from a female donor with Graves disease.

This clonotype occurred many times. V gene TRBV20-1 combines with J gene TRBJ1-1; 8 bases agree with TRBD1. Losses at the gene ends were 6 bases for V and 4 bases for J; bases not matched to a gene: 7. Germline loops: CDR1 DFQATT, CDR2 SNEGSKA (reference sequence). CDR3 length: 13 amino acids. The CDR3 bases are TGCAGTGCGGCAACAGGGACAGGCACTGAAGCTTTCTTT. Encoded protein: CSAATGTGTEAFF.

This clonotype appeared many times. V gene TRBV9 combines with J gene TRBJ1-2, with D uncertain. Germline lookup yields CDR1 SGDLS and CDR2 YYNGEE. With 0 bases removed from V and 8 bases from J, the gap between germline ends came to 11 bases. CDR3 size: 13 residues. The CDR3 spells CASSVDGRGGYTF. Written as DNA, the CDR3 is TGTGCCAGCAGCGTAGATGGTCGCGGGGGCTACACCTTC. Looking up the rest from reference TRBV9 and TRBJ1-2 gives the full variable domain: DSGVTQTPKHLITATGQRVTLRCSPRSGDLSVYWYQQSLDQGLQFLIQYYNGEERAKGNILERFSAQQFPDLHSELNLSSLELGDSALYFCASSVDGRGGYTFGSGTRLTVV.

This clonotype showed up many times. This chain uses TRBV19 with TRBJ2-5; the match to TRBD2 covers 12 bases. Looked up from germline, CDR1 is LNHDA and CDR2 is SQIVND (reference sequence). This CDR3 region has 15 residues. V was clipped by 4 bases and J by 2 bases; unmatched bases: 2. The CDR3 nucleotides read TGTGCCAGTAGTAGGACTAGCGGGGATCAAGAGACCCAGTACTTC. The encoded protein is CASSRTSGDQETQYF.

The table lists this clonotype with many counts. The V gene is TRBV13, the J gene TRBJ2-4, with D perhaps matching TRBD2 (5 bases). This CDR3 comprises 15 residues. Germline V CDR1 and CDR2: PRHDT, FYEKMQ (reference sequence). V was clipped by 7 bases and J by 1 base, with 14 bases between them. CDR3 in DNA: TGTGCCAGCAACGCGGGCCATCGGGCCAAAAACATTCAGTACTTC. This translates into CASNAGHRAKNIQYF.